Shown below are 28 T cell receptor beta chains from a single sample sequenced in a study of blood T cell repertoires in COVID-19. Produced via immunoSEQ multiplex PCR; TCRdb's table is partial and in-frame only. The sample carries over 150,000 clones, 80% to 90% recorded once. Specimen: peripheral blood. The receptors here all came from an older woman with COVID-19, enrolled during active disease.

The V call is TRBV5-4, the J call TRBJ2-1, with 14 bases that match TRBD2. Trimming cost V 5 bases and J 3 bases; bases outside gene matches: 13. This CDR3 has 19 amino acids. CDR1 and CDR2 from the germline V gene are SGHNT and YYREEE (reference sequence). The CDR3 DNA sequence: TGTGCCAGCAGTAGGGGACTAGCGGGGGCCTTCAGTCTCTACAATGAGCAGTTCTTC. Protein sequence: CASSRGLAGAFSLYNEQFF.

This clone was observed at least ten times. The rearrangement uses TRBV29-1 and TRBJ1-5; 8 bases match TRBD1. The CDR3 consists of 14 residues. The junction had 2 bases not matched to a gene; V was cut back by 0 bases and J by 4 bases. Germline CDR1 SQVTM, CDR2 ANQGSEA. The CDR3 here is CSVEEGTGNQPQHF. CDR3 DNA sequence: TGCAGCGTTGAAGAGGGGACAGGTAATCAGCCCCAGCATTTT.

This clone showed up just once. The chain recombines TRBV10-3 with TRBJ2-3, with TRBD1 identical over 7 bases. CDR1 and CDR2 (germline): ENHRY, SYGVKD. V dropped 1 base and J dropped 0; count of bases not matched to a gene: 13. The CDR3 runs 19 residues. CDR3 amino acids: CAISEFLPRTGTSTDTQYF. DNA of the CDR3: TGTGCCATCAGTGAGTTCCTACCCCGGACAGGTACTAGCACAGATACGCAGTATTTT.

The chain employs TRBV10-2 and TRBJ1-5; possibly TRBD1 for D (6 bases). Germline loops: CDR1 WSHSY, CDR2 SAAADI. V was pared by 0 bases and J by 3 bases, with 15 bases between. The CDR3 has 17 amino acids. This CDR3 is CASSESLSGENNQPQHF. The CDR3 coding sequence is TGCGCCAGCAGTGAGTCGTTGTCAGGGGAAAACAATCAGCCCCAGCATTTT.

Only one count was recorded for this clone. In DNA, the CDR3 is TGTGCCAGCAGCCGAATGTCTGCGGAGAACACTGAAGCTTTCTTT. Protein: CASSRMSAENTEAFF. This rearrangement joins TRBV7-9 to TRBJ1-1; D call uncertain. CDR1 and CDR2 from the germline V gene are SEHNR and FQNEAQ (reference sequence). There are 15 residues in the CDR3. V lost 5 bases and J lost 1, with 14 bases in between.

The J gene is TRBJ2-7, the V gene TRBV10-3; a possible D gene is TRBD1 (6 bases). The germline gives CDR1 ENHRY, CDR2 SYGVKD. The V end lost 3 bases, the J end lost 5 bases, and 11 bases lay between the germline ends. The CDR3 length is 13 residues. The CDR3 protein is CAISDWQGNEQYF. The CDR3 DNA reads TGTGCCATCAGTGATTGGCAGGGGAACGAGCAGTACTTC.

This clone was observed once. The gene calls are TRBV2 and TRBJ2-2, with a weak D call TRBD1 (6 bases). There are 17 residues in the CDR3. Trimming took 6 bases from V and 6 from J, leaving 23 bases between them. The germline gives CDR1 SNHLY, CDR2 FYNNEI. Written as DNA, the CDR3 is TGTGCCAGCAGGCGTAACAACAGGGTTTCTGGATCCGGGGAGCTGTTTTTT. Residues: CASRRNNRVSGSGELFF.

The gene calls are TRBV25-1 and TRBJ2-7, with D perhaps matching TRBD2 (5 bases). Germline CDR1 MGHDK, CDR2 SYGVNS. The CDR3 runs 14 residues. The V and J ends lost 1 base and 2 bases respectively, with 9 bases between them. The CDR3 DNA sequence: TGTGCCAGCAGTGAATCGAGGGTACCCTACGAGCAGTACTTC. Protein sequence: CASSESRVPYEQYF.

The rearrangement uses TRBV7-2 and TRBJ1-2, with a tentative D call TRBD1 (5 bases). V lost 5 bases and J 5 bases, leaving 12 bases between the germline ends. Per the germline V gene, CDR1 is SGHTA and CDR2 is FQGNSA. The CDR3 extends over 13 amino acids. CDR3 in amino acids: CASSGANSYGYTF. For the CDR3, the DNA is TGTGCCAGCAGCGGGGCCAACTCATATGGCTACACCTTC.

The CDR3 DNA sequence: TGCAGCGTTGAAGATCATAGCAGCCCCGAGCAGTACTTC. It specifies CSVEDHSSPEQYF. V usage is TRBV29-1 and J usage is TRBJ2-7, with D unclear. CDR1 SQVTM and CDR2 ANQGSEA come from the germline V gene. The CDR3 covers 13 residues. Trimming pared 0 bases from V and 6 bases from J, leaving 12 bases between.

Written as DNA, the CDR3 is TGTGCCAGCAGCCCTCGACAGGCCCCCAGCTTCTATGGCTACACCTTC. Translation gives CASSPRQAPSFYGYTF. The chain joins TRBV3-1 (or the pseudogene TRBV3-2) to TRBJ1-2, with TRBD1 as a possible D gene (6 bases). Germline V gives CDR1 LGHDT, CDR2 YNNKEL (reference sequence). V was trimmed by 4 bases and J by 4 bases, leaving 19 bases between them. The CDR3 length is 16 residues.

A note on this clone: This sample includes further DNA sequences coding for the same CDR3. CDR3 residues: CASSQGRGEQYF. The CDR3 nucleotides read TGTGCCAGCAGCCAAGGCAGGGGCGAGCAGTACTTC. The gene calls are TRBV3-1 (or the pseudogene TRBV3-2) and TRBJ2-7; tentative D call: TRBD1 (6 bases). The CDR3 spans 12 residues. Trimming cost V 1 base and J 6 bases, with 7 bases left between them. Germline lookup yields CDR1 LGHDT and CDR2 YNNKEL (reference sequence).

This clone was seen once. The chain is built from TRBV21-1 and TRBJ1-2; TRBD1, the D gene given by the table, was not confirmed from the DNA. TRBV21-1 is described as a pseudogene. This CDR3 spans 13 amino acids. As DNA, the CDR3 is TGTGCCAGCAAGGGACACTATAACTATGGCTACACCTTC. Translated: CASKGHYNYGYTF.

The DNA for the CDR3 is TGTGCCTGGAGTCCCGGCACCGGGGAGCTGTTTTTT. Protein sequence: CAWSPGTGELFF. The chain couples TRBV30 to TRBJ2-2; D ambiguous. CDR3 length equals 12 residues. Germline CDR1 reads GTSNPN; CDR2 reads SVGIG (reference sequence). The germline V and J ends were trimmed by 2 bases and 4 bases, with 5 bases remaining between them. Full variable domain (remainder filled in from reference TRBV30 and TRBJ2-2): SQTIHQWPATLVQPVGSPLSLECTVEGTSNPNLYWYRQAAGRGLQLLFYSVGIGQISSEVPQNLSASRPQDRQFILSSKKLLLSDSGFYLCAWSPGTGELFFGEGSRLTVL.

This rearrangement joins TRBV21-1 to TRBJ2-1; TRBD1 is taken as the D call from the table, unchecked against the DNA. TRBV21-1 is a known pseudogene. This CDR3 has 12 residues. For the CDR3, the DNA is TGTGCCAGCCGTGCACACTACAATGAGCAGTTCTTC. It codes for CASRAHYNEQFF.

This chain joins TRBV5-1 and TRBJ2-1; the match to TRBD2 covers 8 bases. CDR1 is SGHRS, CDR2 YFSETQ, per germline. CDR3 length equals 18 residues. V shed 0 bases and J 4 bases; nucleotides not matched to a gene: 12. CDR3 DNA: TGCGCCAGCAGCTTGGCCGTCGTAGCGGGGCTTGTTTACAATGAGCAGTTCTTC. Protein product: CASSLAVVAGLVYNEQFF.

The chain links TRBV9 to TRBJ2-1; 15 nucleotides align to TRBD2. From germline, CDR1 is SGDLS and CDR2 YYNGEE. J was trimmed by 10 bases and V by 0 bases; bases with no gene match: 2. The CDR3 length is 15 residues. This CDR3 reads CASSVGGLAGGEQFF. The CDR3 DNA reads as TGTGCCAGCAGCGTAGGGGGACTAGCGGGAGGCGAGCAGTTCTTC.

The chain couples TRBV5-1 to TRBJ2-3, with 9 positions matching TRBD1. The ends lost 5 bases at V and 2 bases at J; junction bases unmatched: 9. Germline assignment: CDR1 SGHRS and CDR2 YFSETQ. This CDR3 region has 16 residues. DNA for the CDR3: TGCGCCAGCAGATTTACGTGGGACAGGGTCACAGATACGCAGTATTTT. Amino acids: CASRFTWDRVTDTQYF.

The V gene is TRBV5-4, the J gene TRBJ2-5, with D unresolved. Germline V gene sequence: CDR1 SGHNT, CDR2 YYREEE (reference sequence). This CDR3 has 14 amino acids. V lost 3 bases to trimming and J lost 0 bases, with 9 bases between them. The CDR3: CASSSTQYQETQYF. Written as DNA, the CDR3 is TGTGCCAGCAGCTCCACACAGTACCAAGAGACCCAGTACTTC.

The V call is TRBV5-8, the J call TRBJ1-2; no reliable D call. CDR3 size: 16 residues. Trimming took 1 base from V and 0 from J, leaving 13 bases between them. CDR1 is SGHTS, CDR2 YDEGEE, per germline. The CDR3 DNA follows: TGTGCCAGCAGCTTGCTGCCGGGGTTAGCTAACTATGGCTACACCTTC. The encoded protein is CASSLLPGLANYGYTF. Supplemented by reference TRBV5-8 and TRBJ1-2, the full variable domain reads EAGVTQSPTHLIKTRGQQATLRCSPISGHTSVYWYQQALGLGLQFLLWYDEGEERNRGNFPPRFSGRQFPNYSSELNVNALELEDSALYLCASSLLPGLANYGYTFGSGTRLTVV.

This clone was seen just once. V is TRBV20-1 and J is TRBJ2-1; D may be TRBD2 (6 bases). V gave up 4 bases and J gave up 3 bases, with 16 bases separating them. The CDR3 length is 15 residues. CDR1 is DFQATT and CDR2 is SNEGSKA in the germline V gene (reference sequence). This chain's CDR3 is CSANEAGSLYNEQFF. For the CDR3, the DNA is TGCAGTGCTAATGAGGCGGGGAGCCTCTACAATGAGCAGTTCTTC.

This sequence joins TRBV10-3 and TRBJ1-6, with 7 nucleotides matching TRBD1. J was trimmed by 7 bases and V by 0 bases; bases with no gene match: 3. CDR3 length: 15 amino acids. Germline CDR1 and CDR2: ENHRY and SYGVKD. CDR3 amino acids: CAISESAGGNSPLHF. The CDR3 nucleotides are TGTGCCATCAGTGAGTCGGCAGGGGGGAATTCACCCCTCCACTTT.

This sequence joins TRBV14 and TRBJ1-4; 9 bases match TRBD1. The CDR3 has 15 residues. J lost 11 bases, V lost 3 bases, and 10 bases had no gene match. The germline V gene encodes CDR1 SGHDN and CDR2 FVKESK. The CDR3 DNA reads TGTGCCAGCAGCCAGACCGGGACAGGGCGTGTGAAACTGTTTTTT. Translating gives CASSQTGTGRVKLFF.

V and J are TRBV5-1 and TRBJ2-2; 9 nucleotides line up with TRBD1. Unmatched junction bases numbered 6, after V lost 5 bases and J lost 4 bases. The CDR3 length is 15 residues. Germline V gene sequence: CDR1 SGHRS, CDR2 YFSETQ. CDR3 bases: TGCGCCAGCAGAAGGACAGGGGAGGTCACCGGGGAGCTGTTTTTT. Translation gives CASRRTGEVTGELFF. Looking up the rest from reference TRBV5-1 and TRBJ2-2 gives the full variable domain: KAGVTQTPRYLIKTRGQQVTLSCSPISGHRSVSWYQQTPGQGLQFLFEYFSETQRNKGNFPGRFSGRQFSNSRSEMNVSTLELGDSALYLCASRRTGEVTGELFFGEGSRLTVL.

CDR3 in DNA: TGTGCCAGCAGATATAGGACACCTCAAGAGACCCAGTACTTC. This translates into CASRYRTPQETQYF. The chain uses TRBV6-8 and TRBJ2-5, with D possibly matching TRBD1 (5 bases). Trimming shortened V by 6 bases and J by 2 bases, and 13 bases separated the two germline ends. Germline V gene lookup returns CDR1 MNHGY and CDR2 SAAAGT. The CDR3 spans 14 residues.

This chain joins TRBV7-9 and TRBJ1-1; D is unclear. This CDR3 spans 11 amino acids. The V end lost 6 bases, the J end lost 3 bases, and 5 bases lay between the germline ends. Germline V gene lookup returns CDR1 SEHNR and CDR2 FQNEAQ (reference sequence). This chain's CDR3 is CASSPDTEAFF. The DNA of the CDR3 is TGTGCCAGCAGTCCAGACACTGAAGCTTTCTTT.

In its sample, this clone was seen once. For the CDR3, the DNA is TGTGCCAGCAGCTTTGGGGCTAGCGGGGCCAATGAGCAGTTCTTC. Its translation is CASSFGASGANEQFF. The chain employs TRBV5-4 and TRBJ2-1; 9 bases match TRBD2. Trimming removed 2 bases from V and 6 bases from J; junction bases left unmatched: 6. Germline V lookup: CDR1 SGHNT, CDR2 YYREEE (reference sequence). The CDR3 is made up of 15 amino acids.

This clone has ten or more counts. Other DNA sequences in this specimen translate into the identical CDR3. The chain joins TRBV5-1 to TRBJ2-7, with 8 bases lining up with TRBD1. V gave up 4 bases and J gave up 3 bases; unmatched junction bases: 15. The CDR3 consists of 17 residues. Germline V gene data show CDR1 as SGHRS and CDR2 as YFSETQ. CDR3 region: CASSAATGTGEIYEQYF. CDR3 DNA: TGCGCCAGCAGCGCAGCGACCGGGACAGGCGAGATCTACGAGCAGTACTTC.